A selection of T cell receptor beta chains follows, all from one sample in a study of CD8+CD57+ T cells in acquired aplastic anemia. A single record per CDR3 protein comes from TCRdb applying MiXCR to the reads. The profile covers 300,000 or so distinct CDR3 sequences, with approximately 57% appearing a single time and under 8.5% taken by the ten largest. The specimen sequenced was sorted CD4+, CD8+, or CD8+CD57+ T cells (not recorded which) from PBMCs. These receptors were obtained from a human donor with severe aplastic anemia or a healthy control (not recorded which). Each CDR3 is given with its conserved first and last residue. Each record gives: D gene, J gene, V gene, clone size, CDR3 DNA, CDR3 protein. D genes are given only for firm matches. Clone size appears in some rows only: once, few, many, or a class for an expanded clone.

d_call: TRBD1
j_call: TRBJ1-5
v_call: TRBV19
clone_size: many
cdr3_nt: TGTGCCGCAGACGGGACAGGGGGCTTGAATCAGCCCCAGCATTTT
cdr3_aa: CAADGTGGLNQPQHF

d_call: NA
j_call: TRBJ1-1
v_call: TRBV27
clone_size: few
cdr3_nt: TGTGCCAGCAGTTTTCACGGGGCGAACACTGAAGCTTTCTTT
cdr3_aa: CASSFHGANTEAFF

d_call: TRBD1
j_call: TRBJ1-3
v_call: TRBV28
clone_size: many
cdr3_nt: TGTGCCAGCAGTTCAGGGGGGTCTCAAAACACCATATATTTT
cdr3_aa: CASSSGGSQNTIYF

d_call: NA
j_call: TRBJ2-7
v_call: TRBV20-1
clone_size: few
cdr3_nt: TGCAGTGCTAGAGCCAGGACAGTGGATCCCTACGAGCAGTACTTC
cdr3_aa: CSARARTVDPYEQYF

d_call: NA
j_call: TRBJ2-5
v_call: TRBV19
clone_size: few
cdr3_nt: TGTGCCAGATCCCTCCAAGAGACCCAGTACTTC
cdr3_aa: CARSLQETQYF

d_call: TRBD1
j_call: TRBJ1-3
v_call: TRBV6-2/TRBV6-3
clone_size: many
cdr3_nt: TGTGCCAGCAGTTTCCCCCGGGACAGGCGAAACACCATATATTTT
cdr3_aa: CASSFPRDRRNTIYF

d_call: NA
j_call: TRBJ2-2
v_call: TRBV24-1
clone_size: NA
cdr3_nt: TGTGCCACCAGTGATCCCGTCAGGAACACCGGGGAGCTGTTTTTT
cdr3_aa: CATSDPVRNTGELFF

d_call: NA
j_call: TRBJ1-2
v_call: TRBV7-9
clone_size: NA
cdr3_nt: TGTGCCAGCAGCTTAGGAGGGGCTAGCTATGGCTACACCTTC
cdr3_aa: CASSLGGASYGYTF

d_call: NA
j_call: TRBJ2-7
v_call: TRBV20-1
clone_size: many
cdr3_nt: TGCAGTGCTAGTGTGCCGGTCTCCTACGAGCAGTACTTC
cdr3_aa: CSASVPVSYEQYF

d_call: NA
j_call: TRBJ2-7
v_call: TRBV10-3
clone_size: few
cdr3_nt: TGTGCCATCAGTGACCGAGACGAGCAGTACTTC
cdr3_aa: CAISDRDEQYF

d_call: TRBD2
j_call: TRBJ2-3
v_call: TRBV5-6
clone_size: NA
cdr3_nt: TGTGCCAGCAGCCGACGACTAGCGGGAGGTGGAGATACGCAGTATTTT
cdr3_aa: CASSRRLAGGGDTQYF

d_call: NA
j_call: TRBJ1-1
v_call: TRBV29-1
clone_size: NA
cdr3_nt: TGCAGCGTCAAGACAGCGTTGAACACTGAAGCTTTCTTT
cdr3_aa: CSVKTALNTEAFF

d_call: NA
j_call: TRBJ2-1
v_call: TRBV7-2
clone_size: NA
cdr3_nt: TGTGCCAGCAGCTTAGACCAGGGGTCCTACAATGAGCAGTTCTTC
cdr3_aa: CASSLDQGSYNEQFF

d_call: NA
j_call: TRBJ1-2
v_call: TRBV7-9
clone_size: few
cdr3_nt: TGTGCCAGCAGCTTAAGTCAAGGGCACGGCTACACCTTC
cdr3_aa: CASSLSQGHGYTF

d_call: NA
j_call: TRBJ2-7
v_call: TRBV7-2
clone_size: NA
cdr3_nt: TGTGCCAGCAGCCCGCAACGACTTCTCGAGCAGTACTTC
cdr3_aa: CASSPQRLLEQYF

d_call: NA
j_call: TRBJ1-5
v_call: TRBV7-7
clone_size: NA
cdr3_nt: TGTGCTAGCAGCTTAGGTTGTGAGGGCAATCAGCCCCAGCATTTT
cdr3_aa: CASSLGCEGNQPQHF

d_call: NA
j_call: TRBJ2-3
v_call: TRBV19
clone_size: NA
cdr3_nt: TGTGCCAGTAGTATGGTTGGACCAACCGAGGGCCCCACAGATACGCAGTATTTT
cdr3_aa: CASSMVGPTEGPTDTQYF

d_call: TRBD2
j_call: TRBJ2-7
v_call: TRBV30
clone_size: many
cdr3_nt: TGTGCCTGGAGCGGACTAGCGGTCCCCTACGAGCAGTACTTC
cdr3_aa: CAWSGLAVPYEQYF

d_call: TRBD2
j_call: TRBJ2-1
v_call: TRBV20-1
clone_size: many
cdr3_nt: TGCAGTGCTAGAGCCGGGACTAGCTCTGACGAGCAGTTCTTC
cdr3_aa: CSARAGTSSDEQFF

d_call: NA
j_call: TRBJ2-2
v_call: TRBV7-2
clone_size: NA
cdr3_nt: TGTGCCAGCAGCCAAGAGGGGGAAAACACCGGGGAGCTGTTTTTT
cdr3_aa: CASSQEGENTGELFF

d_call: NA
j_call: TRBJ1-1
v_call: TRBV18
clone_size: many
cdr3_nt: TGTGCCAGCTCACCGTACGGACAAGCGAACACTGAAGCTTTCTTT
cdr3_aa: CASSPYGQANTEAFF

d_call: TRBD1
j_call: TRBJ2-1
v_call: TRBV2
clone_size: NA
cdr3_nt: TGTGCCAGCGGGGGGGACAGGGGCTACAATGAGCAGTTCTTC
cdr3_aa: CASGGDRGYNEQFF

d_call: TRBD1
j_call: TRBJ2-1
v_call: TRBV7-2
clone_size: many
cdr3_nt: TGTGCCAGCAGCTTAGCCGTCCCGGGACAGGGCGCGCAGTTCTTC
cdr3_aa: CASSLAVPGQGAQFF

d_call: NA
j_call: TRBJ1-1
v_call: TRBV12-3/TRBV12-4
clone_size: once
cdr3_nt: TGTGCCAGCAGTTTAGCCCGGTCTAGCAACACTGAAGCTTTCTTT
cdr3_aa: CASSLARSSNTEAFF

d_call: TRBD2
j_call: TRBJ2-7
v_call: TRBV2
clone_size: NA
cdr3_nt: TGTGCCAGCACCTCCGCTAGCGGGGGGGCAGACGAGCAGTACTTC
cdr3_aa: CASTSASGGADEQYF

d_call: TRBD1
j_call: TRBJ2-3
v_call: TRBV7-6
clone_size: NA
cdr3_nt: TGTGCCAGCAGCTTGGGGGACAGGGGGCAGTCCTACAATGAGCAGTATTTT
cdr3_aa: CASSLGDRGQSYNEQYF

d_call: NA
j_call: TRBJ2-7
v_call: TRBV10-3
clone_size: NA
cdr3_nt: TGTGCCATCAGTGAGTTACCGGGTCTCGAGCAGTACTTC
cdr3_aa: CAISELPGLEQYF

d_call: NA
j_call: TRBJ1-4
v_call: TRBV5-1
clone_size: many
cdr3_nt: TGCGCCAGCAGCTTGGAGGGGAGCTGGGGAGAAAAACTGTTTTTT
cdr3_aa: CASSLEGSWGEKLFF

d_call: TRBD2
j_call: TRBJ2-5
v_call: TRBV20-1
clone_size: NA
cdr3_nt: TGCAGTGCTAGAGATGGGGTCGGGGGGGAGACCCAGTACTTC
cdr3_aa: CSARDGVGGETQYF

d_call: NA
j_call: TRBJ1-4
v_call: TRBV24-1
clone_size: NA
cdr3_nt: TGTGCCACCAGTGACCCCAATGAAAAACTGTTTTTT
cdr3_aa: CATSDPNEKLFF

d_call: TRBD1
j_call: TRBJ2-7
v_call: TRBV5-1
clone_size: NA
cdr3_nt: TGCGCCAGCAGCCACCCGGGACAGGGGCGCCGTCTGGGCTACGAGCAGTACTTC
cdr3_aa: CASSHPGQGRRLGYEQYF

d_call: NA
j_call: TRBJ2-3
v_call: TRBV11-2
clone_size: many
cdr3_nt: TGTGCCAGCGGCACAGATACGCAGTATTTT
cdr3_aa: CASGTDTQYF

d_call: NA
j_call: TRBJ2-1
v_call: TRBV20-1
clone_size: NA
cdr3_nt: TGCAGTGCTAGTGTTGTCGACGCTAATGAGCAGTTCTTC
cdr3_aa: CSASVVDANEQFF

d_call: NA
j_call: TRBJ2-1
v_call: TRBV5-8
clone_size: many
cdr3_nt: TGTGCCAGCACCCTAGGGGGGGGCCGGTACAATGAGCAGTTCTTC
cdr3_aa: CASTLGGGRYNEQFF

d_call: NA
j_call: TRBJ1-4
v_call: TRBV19
clone_size: NA
cdr3_nt: TGTGCCAGTAGCACCCGGGCGGGGGGAAATGAAAAACTGTTTTTT
cdr3_aa: CASSTRAGGNEKLFF

d_call: TRBD2
j_call: TRBJ2-7
v_call: TRBV7-6
clone_size: few
cdr3_nt: TGTGCCAGCAGCTTAGGAGCGGGGAAATCCTACGAGCAGTACTTC
cdr3_aa: CASSLGAGKSYEQYF

d_call: NA
j_call: TRBJ1-6
v_call: TRBV2
clone_size: NA
cdr3_nt: TGTGCCAGCAGTGAATCTGTTGGGAATTCACCCCTCCACTTT
cdr3_aa: CASSESVGNSPLHF

d_call: NA
j_call: TRBJ1-5
v_call: TRBV6-2/TRBV6-3
clone_size: once
cdr3_nt: TGTGCCAGCAGTTCCTTCGGGGCAGGTGGCAATCAGCCCCAGCATTTT
cdr3_aa: CASSSFGAGGNQPQHF

d_call: NA
j_call: TRBJ2-1
v_call: TRBV7-6
clone_size: NA
cdr3_nt: TGTGCCAGCAGCCCTCCGGGGGTCAATGAGCAGTTCTTC
cdr3_aa: CASSPPGVNEQFF

d_call: NA
j_call: TRBJ1-2
v_call: TRBV4-3
clone_size: NA
cdr3_nt: TGCGCCAGCAGCCAAGGTTCGGTGCCGGAAGGGAGGTACACCTTC
cdr3_aa: CASSQGSVPEGRYTF

d_call: NA
j_call: TRBJ2-7
v_call: TRBV25-1
clone_size: NA
cdr3_nt: TGTGCCAGCAGTGTGACGGGGGCCTCCTACGAGCAGTACTTC
cdr3_aa: CASSVTGASYEQYF

d_call: NA
j_call: TRBJ2-7
v_call: TRBV5-1
clone_size: NA
cdr3_nt: TGTGCCAGCAGTTTTTCTGGCAGCCTGAGCTCCTACGAGCAGTACTTC
cdr3_aa: CASSFSGSLSSYEQYF

d_call: NA
j_call: TRBJ2-2
v_call: TRBV7-2
clone_size: NA
cdr3_nt: TGTGCCAGCAGCCGGCACTTAGCCACCGGGGAGCTGTTTTTT
cdr3_aa: CASSRHLATGELFF

d_call: NA
j_call: TRBJ2-5
v_call: TRBV2
clone_size: NA
cdr3_nt: TGTGCCGGACTACAGGGGCGCATGGAGACCCAGTACTTC
cdr3_aa: CAGLQGRMETQYF

d_call: TRBD1
j_call: TRBJ1-4
v_call: TRBV9
clone_size: NA
cdr3_nt: TGTGCCAGCAGCCAACCGGGACAGGGGACCGAAAAACTGTTTTTT
cdr3_aa: CASSQPGQGTEKLFF

d_call: TRBD1
j_call: TRBJ2-2
v_call: TRBV20-1
clone_size: NA
cdr3_nt: TGCAGTGCGCGGACAGGGGACTCGCCCGGGGAGCTGTTTTTT
cdr3_aa: CSARTGDSPGELFF

d_call: NA
j_call: TRBJ1-1
v_call: TRBV2
clone_size: many
cdr3_nt: TGTGCCAGCTTATTGAACACTGAAGCTTTCTTT
cdr3_aa: CASLLNTEAFF

d_call: NA
j_call: TRBJ1-2
v_call: TRBV10-3
clone_size: few
cdr3_nt: TGTGCCATCAGTGAGCAGGGGTACCGGGGCTACACCTTC
cdr3_aa: CAISEQGYRGYTF

d_call: NA
j_call: TRBJ1-2
v_call: TRBV5-6
clone_size: NA
cdr3_nt: TGTGCCAGCAGCTTGGGTTGGGTCCCTAACTATGGCTACACCTTC
cdr3_aa: CASSLGWVPNYGYTF

d_call: NA
j_call: TRBJ2-3
v_call: TRBV2
clone_size: NA
cdr3_nt: TGTGCCAGCAACCTCCCGGGAGTTGAAGATACGCAGTATTTT
cdr3_aa: CASNLPGVEDTQYF

d_call: TRBD1
j_call: TRBJ1-2
v_call: TRBV12-3/TRBV12-4
clone_size: NA
cdr3_nt: TGTGCCAGCGGAGGGACAGGGGCTAACTATGGCTACACCTTC
cdr3_aa: CASGGTGANYGYTF